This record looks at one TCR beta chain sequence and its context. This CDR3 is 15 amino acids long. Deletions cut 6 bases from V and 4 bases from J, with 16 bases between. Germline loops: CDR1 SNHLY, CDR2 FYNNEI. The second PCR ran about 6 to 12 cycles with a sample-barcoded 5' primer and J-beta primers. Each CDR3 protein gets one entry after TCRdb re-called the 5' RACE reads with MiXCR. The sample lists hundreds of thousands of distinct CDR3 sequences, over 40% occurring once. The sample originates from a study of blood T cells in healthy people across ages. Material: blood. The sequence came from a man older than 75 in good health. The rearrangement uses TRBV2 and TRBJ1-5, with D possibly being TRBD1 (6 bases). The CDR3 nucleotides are TGTGCCAGCAGAGGGCAGGGGCTTGGGAATCAGCCCCAGCATTTT. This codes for CASRGQGLGNQPQHF.